The next 2 T cell receptor beta chains were all read from a single sample in a study of shared clonotypes between healthy human individuals. Assay: immunoSEQ multiplex PCR; the TCRdb copy retains only in-frame clones and omits some. The sample records roughly 490,000 clones, approximately 79% being singletons. Sequencing used PBMCs. These TCRs come from a middle-aged woman in good health. Some clones in this sample may be carry-over from other donors' samples.

The chain employs TRBV2 and TRBJ1-2; no firm D call. CDR1 and CDR2 (germline): SNHLY, FYNNEI. The CDR3 totals 15 residues. With 5 bases removed from V and 0 bases from J, the gap between germline ends came to 13 bases. The CDR3, as DNA: TGTGCCAGCAGTACCACGGTTCGAGCTAACTATGGCTACACCTTC. Translating gives CASSTTVRANYGYTF.

V and J are TRBV29-1 and TRBJ2-1, with 7 positions matching TRBD2. The CDR3 totals 14 residues. Germline V gives CDR1 SQVTM, CDR2 ANQGSEA. After removal of 5 bases from V and 5 bases from J, the junction contained 9 bases not matched to a gene. In DNA, the CDR3 is TGCAGCGTTCGACGGGGGGTCGGTGACAATGAGCAGTTCTTC. Protein product: CSVRRGVGDNEQFF.